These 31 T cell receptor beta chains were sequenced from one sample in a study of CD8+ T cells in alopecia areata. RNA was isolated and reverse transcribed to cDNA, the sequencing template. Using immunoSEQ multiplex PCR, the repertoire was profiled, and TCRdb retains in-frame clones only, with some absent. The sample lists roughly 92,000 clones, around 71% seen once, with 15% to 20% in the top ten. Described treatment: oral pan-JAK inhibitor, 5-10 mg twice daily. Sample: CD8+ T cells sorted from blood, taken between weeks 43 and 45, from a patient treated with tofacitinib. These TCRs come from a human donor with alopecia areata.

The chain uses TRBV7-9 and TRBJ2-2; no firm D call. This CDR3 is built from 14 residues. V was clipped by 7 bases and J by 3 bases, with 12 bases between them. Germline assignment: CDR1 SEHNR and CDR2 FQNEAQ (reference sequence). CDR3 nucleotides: TGTGCCAGCACCTCATGGTCCGACACCGGGGAGCTGTTTTTT. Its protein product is CASTSWSDTGELFF. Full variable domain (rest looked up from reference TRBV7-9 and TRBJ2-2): DTGVSQNPRHKITKRGQNVTFRCDPISEHNRLYWYRQTLGQGPEFLTYFQNEAQLEKSRLLSDRFSAERPKGSFSTLEIQRTEQGDSAMYLCASTSWSDTGELFFGEGSRLTVL.

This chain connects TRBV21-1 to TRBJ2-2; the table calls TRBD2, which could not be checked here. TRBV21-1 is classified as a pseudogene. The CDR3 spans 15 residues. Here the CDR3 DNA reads TGTGCCAGCAGCACGCGGACTAGCACCGCCGGGGAGCTGTTTTTT. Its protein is CASSTRTSTAGELFF.

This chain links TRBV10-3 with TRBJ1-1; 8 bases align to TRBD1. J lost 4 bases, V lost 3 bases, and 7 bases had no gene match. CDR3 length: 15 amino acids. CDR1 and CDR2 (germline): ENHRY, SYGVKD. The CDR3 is CAISEVRGRLTEAFF. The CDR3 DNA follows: TGTGCCATCAGTGAAGTCAGGGGGCGCCTCACTGAAGCTTTCTTT.

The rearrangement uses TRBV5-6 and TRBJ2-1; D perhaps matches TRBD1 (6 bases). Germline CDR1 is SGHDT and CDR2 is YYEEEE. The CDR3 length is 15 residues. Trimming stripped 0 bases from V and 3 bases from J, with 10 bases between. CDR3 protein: CASSLEGQFYNEQFF. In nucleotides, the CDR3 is TGTGCCAGCAGCTTGGAAGGACAGTTCTACAATGAGCAGTTCTTC. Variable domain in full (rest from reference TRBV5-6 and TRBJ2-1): DAGVTQSPTHLIKTRGQQVTLRCSPKSGHDTVSWYQQALGQGPQFIFQYYEEEERQRGNFPDRFSGHQFPNYSSELNVNALLLGDSALYLCASSLEGQFYNEQFFGPGTRLTVL.

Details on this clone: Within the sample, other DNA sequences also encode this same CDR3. DNA for the CDR3: TGCAGCGTCGGTCGGGACAGGGGGGTCTATGGCTACACCTTC. As protein: CSVGRDRGVYGYTF. The chain uses TRBV29-1 and TRBJ1-2; TRBD1 agrees at 11 bases. CDR1 and CDR2 (germline): SQVTM, ANQGSEA. J lost 4 bases, V lost 6 bases, and 7 bases had no gene match. CDR3 length equals 14 residues.

CDR3 nucleotide sequence: TGTGCCAGCAGCGTCAGGGGACAGAGGAATGAAAAACTGTTTTTT. This sequence encodes CASSVRGQRNEKLFF. The chain recombines TRBV9 with TRBJ1-4; TRBD1 matches 7 bases. There are 15 residues in the CDR3. Germline V gene data show CDR1 as SGDLS and CDR2 as YYNGEE. The ends lost 2 bases at V and 5 bases at J; junction bases unmatched: 6.

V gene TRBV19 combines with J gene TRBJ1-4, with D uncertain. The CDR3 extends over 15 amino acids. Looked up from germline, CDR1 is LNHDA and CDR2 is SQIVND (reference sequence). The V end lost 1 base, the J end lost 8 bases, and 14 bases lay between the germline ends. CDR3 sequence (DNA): TGTGCCAGTAGTATAGGGAAGTCCGTCACCGAAAAACTGTTTTTT. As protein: CASSIGKSVTEKLFF.

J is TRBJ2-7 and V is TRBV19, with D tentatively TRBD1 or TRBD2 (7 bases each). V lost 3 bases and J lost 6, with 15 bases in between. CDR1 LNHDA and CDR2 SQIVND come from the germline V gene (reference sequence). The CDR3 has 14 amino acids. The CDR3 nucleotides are TGTGCCAGTAGTATGGGGGGGACAGCCTCCGAGCAGTACTTC. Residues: CASSMGGTASEQYF.

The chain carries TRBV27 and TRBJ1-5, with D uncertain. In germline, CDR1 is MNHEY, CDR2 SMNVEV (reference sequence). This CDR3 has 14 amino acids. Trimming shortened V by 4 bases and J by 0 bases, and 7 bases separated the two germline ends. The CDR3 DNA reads TGTGCCAGCAGTTCGACTGATAGCAATCAGCCCCAGCATTTT. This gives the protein CASSSTDSNQPQHF.

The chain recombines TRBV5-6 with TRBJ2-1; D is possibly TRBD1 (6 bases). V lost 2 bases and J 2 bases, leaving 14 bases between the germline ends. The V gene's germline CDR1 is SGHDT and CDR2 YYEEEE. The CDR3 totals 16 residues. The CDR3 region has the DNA TGTGCCAGCAGCTTTTATCGTAGGACAGCCTACAATGAGCAGTTCTTC. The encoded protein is CASSFYRRTAYNEQFF. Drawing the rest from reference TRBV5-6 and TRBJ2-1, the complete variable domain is DAGVTQSPTHLIKTRGQQVTLRCSPKSGHDTVSWYQQALGQGPQFIFQYYEEEERQRGNFPDRFSGHQFPNYSSELNVNALLLGDSALYLCASSFYRRTAYNEQFFGPGTRLTVL.

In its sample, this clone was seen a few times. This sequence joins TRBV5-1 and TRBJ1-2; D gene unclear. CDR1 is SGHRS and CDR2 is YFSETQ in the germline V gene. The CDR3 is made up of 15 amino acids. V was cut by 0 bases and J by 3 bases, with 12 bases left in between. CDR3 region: CASSLDTTRYYGYTF. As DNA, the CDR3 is TGCGCCAGCAGCTTGGATACAACGCGATACTATGGCTACACCTTC.

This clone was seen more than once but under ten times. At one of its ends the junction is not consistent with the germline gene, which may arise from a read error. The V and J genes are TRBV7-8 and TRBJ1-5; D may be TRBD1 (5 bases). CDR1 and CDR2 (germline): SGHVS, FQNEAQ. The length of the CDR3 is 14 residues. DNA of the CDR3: TGTGCCAGCAGTTTAGGGGTAGGCAATCAGCCCCAGCATTTT. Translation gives CASSLGVGNQPQHF. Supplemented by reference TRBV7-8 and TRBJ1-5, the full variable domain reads GAGVSQSPRYKVAKRGQDVALRCDPISGHVSLFWYQQALGQGPEFLTYFQNEAQLDKSGLPSDRFFAERPEGSVSTLKIQRTQQEDSAVYLCASSLGVGNQPQHFGDGTRLSIL.

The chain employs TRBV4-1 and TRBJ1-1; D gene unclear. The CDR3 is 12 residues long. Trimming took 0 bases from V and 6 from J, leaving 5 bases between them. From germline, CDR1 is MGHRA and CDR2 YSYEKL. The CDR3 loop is CASSQDGAEAFF. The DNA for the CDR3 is TGCGCCAGCAGCCAAGACGGAGCTGAAGCTTTCTTT.

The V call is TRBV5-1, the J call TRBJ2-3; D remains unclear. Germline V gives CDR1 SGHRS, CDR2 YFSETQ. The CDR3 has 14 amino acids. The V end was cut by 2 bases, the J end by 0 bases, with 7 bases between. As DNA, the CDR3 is TGCGCCAGCAGCTTAGTTCCTAGCACAGATACGCAGTATTTT. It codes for CASSLVPSTDTQYF.

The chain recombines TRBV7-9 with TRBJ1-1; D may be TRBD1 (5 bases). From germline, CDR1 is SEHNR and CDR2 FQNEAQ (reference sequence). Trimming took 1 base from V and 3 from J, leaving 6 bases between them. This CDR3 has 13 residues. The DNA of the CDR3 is TGTGCCAGCAGCTTAGGAGGGGACACTGAAGCTTTCTTT. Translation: CASSLGGDTEAFF.

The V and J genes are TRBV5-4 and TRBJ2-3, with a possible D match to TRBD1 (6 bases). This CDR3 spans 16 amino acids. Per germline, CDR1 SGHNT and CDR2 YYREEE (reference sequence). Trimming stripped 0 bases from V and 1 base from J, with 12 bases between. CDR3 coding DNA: TGTGCCAGCAGCTTGGTGGGATCAGGGGGCACAGATACGCAGTATTTT. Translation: CASSLVGSGGTDTQYF. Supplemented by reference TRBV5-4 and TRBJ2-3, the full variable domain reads ETGVTQSPTHLIKTRGQQVTLRCSSQSGHNTVSWYQQALGQGPQFIFQYYREEENGRGNFPPRFSGLQFPNYSSELNVNALELDDSALYLCASSLVGSGGTDTQYFGPGTRLTVL.

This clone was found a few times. CDR3 nucleotide sequence: TGTGCCAGCAGCTTTCGGGGCTGGAATGAGCAGTTCTTC. The encoded protein is CASSFRGWNEQFF. The chain combines TRBV7-6 with TRBJ2-1; tentatively, D is TRBD1 or TRBD2 (5 bases each). V gave up 3 bases and J gave up 7 bases, with 10 bases separating them. Looked up from germline, CDR1 is SGHVS and CDR2 is FNYEAQ. The CDR3 runs 13 residues.

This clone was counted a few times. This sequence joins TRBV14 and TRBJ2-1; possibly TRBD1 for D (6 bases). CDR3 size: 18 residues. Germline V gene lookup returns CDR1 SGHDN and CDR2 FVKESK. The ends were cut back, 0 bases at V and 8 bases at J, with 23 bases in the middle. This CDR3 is CASSQDWPPDRPGHEQFF. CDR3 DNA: TGTGCCAGCAGCCAAGATTGGCCCCCCGACAGGCCAGGCCATGAGCAGTTCTTC.

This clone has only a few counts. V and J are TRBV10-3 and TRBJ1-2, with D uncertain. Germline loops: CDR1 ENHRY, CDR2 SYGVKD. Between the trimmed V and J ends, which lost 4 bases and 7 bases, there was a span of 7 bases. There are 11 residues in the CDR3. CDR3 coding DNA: TGTGCCATCAGTGTAGATTCTGGCTACACCTTC. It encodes CAISVDSGYTF.

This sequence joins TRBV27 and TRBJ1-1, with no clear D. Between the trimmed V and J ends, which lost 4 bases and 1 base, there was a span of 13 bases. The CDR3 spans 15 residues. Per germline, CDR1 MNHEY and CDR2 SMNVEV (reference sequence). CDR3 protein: CASSYLGDRNTEAFF. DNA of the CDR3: TGTGCCAGCAGTTACCTCGGGGATAGGAACACTGAAGCTTTCTTT.

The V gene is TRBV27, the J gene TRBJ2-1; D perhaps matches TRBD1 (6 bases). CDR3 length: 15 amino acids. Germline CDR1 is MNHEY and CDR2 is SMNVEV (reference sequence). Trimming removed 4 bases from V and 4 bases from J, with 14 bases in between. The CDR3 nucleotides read TGTGCCAGCAGTTCGTATCCGGGACAATACAATGAGCAGTTCTTC. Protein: CASSSYPGQYNEQFF.

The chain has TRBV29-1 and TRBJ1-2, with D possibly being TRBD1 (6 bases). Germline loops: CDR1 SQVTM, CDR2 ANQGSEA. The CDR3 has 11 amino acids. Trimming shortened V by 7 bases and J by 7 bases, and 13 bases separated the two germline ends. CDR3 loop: CSAITGFGYTF. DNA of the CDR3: TGCAGCGCCATTACAGGGTTTGGCTACACCTTC.

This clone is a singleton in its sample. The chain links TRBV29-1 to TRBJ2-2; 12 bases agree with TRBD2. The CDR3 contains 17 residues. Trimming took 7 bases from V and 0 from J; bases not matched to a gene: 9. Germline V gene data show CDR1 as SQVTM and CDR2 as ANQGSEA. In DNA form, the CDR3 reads TGCAGCGCCCTACTAGCGGGGGGACACGCGAACACCGGGGAGCTGTTTTTT. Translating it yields CSALLAGGHANTGELFF.

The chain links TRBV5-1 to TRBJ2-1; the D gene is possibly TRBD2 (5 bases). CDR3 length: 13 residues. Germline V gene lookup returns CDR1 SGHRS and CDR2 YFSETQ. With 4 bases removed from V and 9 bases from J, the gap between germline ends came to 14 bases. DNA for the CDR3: TGCGCCAGCAGCGAGGGCGTTTCGGGTGAGCAGTTCTTC. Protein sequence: CASSEGVSGEQFF.

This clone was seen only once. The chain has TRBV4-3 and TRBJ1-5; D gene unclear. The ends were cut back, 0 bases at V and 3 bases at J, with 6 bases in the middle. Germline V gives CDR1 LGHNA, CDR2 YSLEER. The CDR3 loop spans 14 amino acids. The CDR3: CASSQDIYNQPQHF. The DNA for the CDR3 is TGCGCCAGCAGCCAAGACATTTACAATCAGCCCCAGCATTTT.

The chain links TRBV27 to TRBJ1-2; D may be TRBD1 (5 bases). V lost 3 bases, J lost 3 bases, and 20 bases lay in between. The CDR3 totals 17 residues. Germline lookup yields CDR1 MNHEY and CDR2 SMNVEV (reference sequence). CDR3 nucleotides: TGTGCCAGCAGTTTGGGGGTAGGAGCCGGGGATGACTATGGCTACACCTTC. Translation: CASSLGVGAGDDYGYTF.

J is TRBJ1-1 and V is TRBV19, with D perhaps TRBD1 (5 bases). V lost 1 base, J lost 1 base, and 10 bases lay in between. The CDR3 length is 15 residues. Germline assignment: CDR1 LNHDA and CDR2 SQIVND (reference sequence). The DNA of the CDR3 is TGTGCCAGTAGTATAGCTGGGGCCGGGAACACTGAAGCTTTCTTT. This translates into CASSIAGAGNTEAFF.

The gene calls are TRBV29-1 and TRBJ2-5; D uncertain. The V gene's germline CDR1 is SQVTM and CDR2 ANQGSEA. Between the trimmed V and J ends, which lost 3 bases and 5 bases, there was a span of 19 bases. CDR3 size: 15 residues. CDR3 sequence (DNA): TGCAGCGTTGAGTCCTCAGATGGTTGGGATGAGACCCAGTACTTC. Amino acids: CSVESSDGWDETQYF.

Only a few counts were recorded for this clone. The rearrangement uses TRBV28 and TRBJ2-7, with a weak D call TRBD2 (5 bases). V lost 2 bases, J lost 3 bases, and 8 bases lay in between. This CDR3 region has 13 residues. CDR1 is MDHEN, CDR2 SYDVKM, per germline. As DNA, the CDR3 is TGTGCCAGCAGTTTACGTGGGAGCTACGAGCAGTACTTC. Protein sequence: CASSLRGSYEQYF.

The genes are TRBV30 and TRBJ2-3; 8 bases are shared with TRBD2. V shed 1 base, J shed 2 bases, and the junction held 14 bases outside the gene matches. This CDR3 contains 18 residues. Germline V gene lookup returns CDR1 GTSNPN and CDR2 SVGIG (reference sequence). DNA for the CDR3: TGTGCCTGGAGTGGGGAGACCGGGAGGGCGGGGAACACAGATACGCAGTATTTT. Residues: CAWSGETGRAGNTDTQYF.

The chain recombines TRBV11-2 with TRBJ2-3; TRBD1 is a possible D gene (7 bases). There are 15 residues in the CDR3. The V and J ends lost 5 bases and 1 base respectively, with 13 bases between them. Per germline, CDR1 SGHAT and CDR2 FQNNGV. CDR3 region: CASSLGGGRTDTQYF. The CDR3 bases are TGTGCCAGCAGCCTTGGAGGGGGCCGCACAGATACGCAGTATTTT.